Below are 8 T cell receptor beta chains sequenced from a single sample in a study of radiotherapy plus CTLA-4 blockade in lung cancer. Some clones are missing from TCRdb's copy, which holds only in-frame ones; the method was immunoSEQ multiplex PCR. Seen here are 80,000 to 95,000 clones, about four fifths observed once, and the top ten hold roughly 25%. Sequenced material: peripheral blood, taken from a patient treated with radiotherapy plus ipilimumab. These receptors were obtained from a human donor with non-small cell lung cancer that progressed on radiotherapy plus ipilimumab.

The rearrangement links TRBV4-1 to TRBJ2-7; 7 bases map to TRBD1. CDR1 MGHRA and CDR2 YSYEKL come from the germline V gene. The CDR3 sequence is 17 residues long. Losses at the gene ends were 1 base for V and 6 bases for J; bases not matched to a gene: 15. DNA for the CDR3: TGCGCCAGCAGCCAAGGACGAGGGCGACAGGGCCCGATCGAGCAGTACTTC. Translated: CASSQGRGRQGPIEQYF.

The chain uses TRBV30 and TRBJ2-7; TRBD1 is a possible D gene (5 bases). Germline V gene data show CDR1 as GTSNPN and CDR2 as SVGIG (reference sequence). This CDR3 has 15 amino acids. The V gene lost 0 bases and the J gene lost 3 bases, with 15 bases spanning the gap. This CDR3 reads CAWSVGSARGYEQYF. CDR3 nucleotide sequence: TGTGCCTGGAGTGTTGGGTCAGCAAGGGGCTACGAGCAGTACTTC.

This clone was seen just once. The J gene is TRBJ2-2, the V gene TRBV27, with a weak D call TRBD1 (5 bases). V shed 5 bases and J shed 4 bases, with 11 bases lying between them. Germline V lookup: CDR1 MNHEY, CDR2 SMNVEV (reference sequence). This CDR3 comprises 14 residues. CDR3 nucleotide sequence: TGTGCCAGCAGTCCAGGGTTAGGCACCGGGGAGCTGTTTTTT. It encodes CASSPGLGTGELFF.

V usage is TRBV10-2 and J usage is TRBJ2-4; D is undetermined. V lost 4 bases to trimming and J lost 0 bases, with 7 bases between them. Germline V gene lookup returns CDR1 WSHSY and CDR2 SAAADI. This CDR3 is 14 amino acids long. The chain's CDR3 is CASSADLAKNIQYF. DNA for the CDR3: TGCGCCAGCAGTGCCGACCTAGCCAAAAACATTCAGTACTTC.

This rearrangement joins TRBV19 to TRBJ1-1; D perhaps matches TRBD1 (6 bases). Looked up from germline, CDR1 is LNHDA and CDR2 is SQIVND (reference sequence). This CDR3 has 15 amino acids. Trimming shortened V by 5 bases and J by 3 bases, and 16 bases separated the two germline ends. The CDR3 nucleotides are TGTGCCAGTAGTCCGCAATGGGGGCGGGACACTGAAGCTTTCTTT. This codes for CASSPQWGRDTEAFF.

The V call is TRBV2, the J call TRBJ2-5, with TRBD2 matching over 9 bases. Looked up from germline, CDR1 is SNHLY and CDR2 is FYNNEI. The CDR3 is 17 residues long. J lost 5 bases, V lost 0 bases, and 10 bases had no gene match. CDR3 bases: TGTGCCAGCAGTGAAGCCTGGACTAGCGTATCTGTCGAGACCCAGTACTTC. This codes for CASSEAWTSVSVETQYF.

This clone was detected only once. The chain is built from TRBV6-7 and TRBJ2-7; TRBD2 aligns across 9 bases. TRBV6-7 is classed as an ORF, of uncertain function. V lost 6 bases to trimming and J lost 2 bases; unmatched junction nucleotides: 8. The CDR3 spans 15 residues. The CDR3 bases are TGTGCCAGCAGCCCCCCCCTAGCGGGAACCTACGAGCAGTACGTC. Amino acids: CASSPPLAGTYEQYV.

The chain combines TRBV19 with TRBJ2-1; TRBD2 agrees at 13 bases. Germline CDR1 is LNHDA and CDR2 is SQIVND (reference sequence). This CDR3 spans 15 amino acids. V lost 5 bases to trimming and J lost 7 bases; unmatched junction nucleotides: 5. CDR3 residues: CASSHPGLAGNEQFF. The CDR3 coding sequence is TGTGCCAGTAGTCATCCGGGACTAGCGGGAAATGAGCAGTTCTTC.